Listed below are T cell receptor beta chains from one sample, sequenced in a study of blood T cell repertoires in COVID-19. TCRdb keeps only in-frame clones here, not all; method: immunoSEQ multiplex PCR. The table lists 250,000 to 350,000 clones, about 88% of them singletons. Input material: peripheral blood. These receptors all come from a woman aged 60 to 75 with acute or convalescent COVID-19. Each CDR3 is given with its conserved first and last residue. Each record gives: V gene, J gene, clone size, D gene, CDR3 protein, CDR3 DNA. The D gene is left open where the match is weak. For some rows the clone size is stated as once, few or many, or as a class when expanded; others skip it.

>TRBV5-1|TRBJ1-2|NA|TRBD1
CASSEGQYGYTF
TGCGCCAGCAGCGAGGGACAGTATGGCTACACCTTC
>TRBV2|TRBJ1-2|NA|TRBD1
CASRPGQGADGYTF
TGTGCCAGCAGGCCGGGACAGGGGGCGGATGGCTACACCTTC
>TRBV27|TRBJ2-5|NA|TRBD1
CASRSAGTGSETQYF
TGTGCCAGCCGATCAGCCGGGACAGGGTCGGAGACCCAGTACTTC
>TRBV28|TRBJ2-7|NA|TRBD1
CASSSYFGQGRPYEQYF
TGTGCCAGCAGTTCTTACTTTGGACAGGGGCGTCCCTACGAGCAGTACTTC
>TRBV7-3|TRBJ2-2|NA|TRBD2
CASSLLAGDNTGELFF
TGTGCCAGCAGCTTACTCGCGGGAGATAACACCGGGGAGCTGTTTTTT
>TRBV13|TRBJ1-2|NA|NA
CASSSRRGGGYGYTF
TGTGCCAGCAGCTCCCGTCGGGGGGGAGGCTATGGCTACACCTTC
>TRBV28|TRBJ2-5|NA|TRBD1
CASKDGQGRQETQYF
TGTGCCAGCAAAGACGGACAGGGACGGCAAGAGACCCAGTACTTC
>TRBV28|TRBJ2-7|NA|NA
CASSIGQNYEQYF
TGTGCCAGCAGTATCGGACAGAACTACGAGCAGTACTTC
>TRBV10-3|TRBJ1-2|NA|NA
CAISELERGRDGYTF
TGTGCCATCAGTGAGTTGGAGCGGGGGAGAGATGGCTACACCTTC
>TRBV19|TRBJ2-1|NA|NA
CASRTGVYNEQFF
TGTGCCAGTAGGACAGGCGTCTACAATGAGCAGTTCTTC
>TRBV27|TRBJ2-1|NA|TRBD2
CASRTSKNEQFF
TGTGCCAGCAGGACTAGCAAGAATGAGCAGTTCTTC
>TRBV6-5|TRBJ1-2|NA|NA
CASSSEWRGLNGYTF
TGTGCCAGCAGCTCCGAGTGGAGGGGCCTGAATGGCTACACCTTC
>TRBV5-6|TRBJ2-2|NA|TRBD1
CASSPDRGQFPGELFF
TGTGCCAGCAGCCCAGACAGGGGCCAGTTCCCCGGGGAGCTGTTTTTT
>TRBV19|TRBJ1-5|NA|TRBD1
CASSLRDRGMIQPQHF
TGTGCCAGTAGCCTCCGGGACAGGGGTATGATTCAGCCCCAGCATTTT
>TRBV9|TRBJ2-1|NA|NA
CASSVYGGDEQFF
TGTGCCAGCAGCGTATACGGAGGAGATGAGCAGTTCTTC
>TRBV7-2|TRBJ2-7|NA|NA
CASSLDFSSYEQYF
TGTGCCAGCAGCCTGGACTTCAGCTCCTACGAGCAGTACTTC
>TRBV21-1|TRBJ2-7|NA|NA
CASSKRTGGLYEQYF
TGTGCCAGCAGCAAACGCACAGGGGGTCTCTACGAGCAGTACTTC
>TRBV5-5|TRBJ1-3|NA|TRBD1
CASTMGTDRVGNTIYF
TGTGCCAGCACCATGGGGACGGACAGGGTGGGAAACACCATATATTTT
>TRBV3-1/TRBV3-2|TRBJ1-5|NA|NA
CASSLTRDQPQHF
TGTGCCAGCAGCCTAACCAGGGATCAGCCCCAGCATTTT
>TRBV4-2|TRBJ2-7|NA|NA
CASSQEPLGLYEQYF
TGTGCCAGCAGCCAGGAGCCACTAGGCCTCTACGAGCAGTACTTC
>TRBV7-7|TRBJ2-2|NA|NA
CASSAIEGGANTGELFF
TGTGCTAGCAGCGCCATTGAAGGGGGAGCCAACACCGGGGAGCTGTTTTTT
>TRBV7-2|TRBJ2-7|NA|TRBD2
CASSFRTSGYYEQYF
TGTGCCAGCAGCTTCCGGACTAGCGGGTATTACGAGCAGTACTTC
>TRBV20-1|TRBJ2-7|NA|TRBD2
CSASYSGTRDEQYF
TGCAGTGCTAGTTATAGCGGGACACGGGACGAGCAGTACTTC
>TRBV2|TRBJ1-5|once|NA
CASSAQVGFSNQPQHF
TGTGCCAGCAGTGCGCAGGTGGGTTTCAGCAATCAGCCCCAGCATTTT
>TRBV29-1|TRBJ2-3|NA|NA
CSVEQNTDTQYF
TGCAGCGTTGAACAGAACACAGATACGCAGTATTTT
>TRBV28|TRBJ2-7|NA|TRBD1
CASSLTGTGGYEQYF
TGTGCCAGCAGTCTAACCGGGACAGGGGGCTACGAGCAGTACTTC
>TRBV18|TRBJ2-5|NA|TRBD2
CASSLPGGIQETQYF
TGTGCCAGCTCCCTCCCGGGGGGGATTCAAGAGACCCAGTACTTC
>TRBV4-3|TRBJ2-4|NA|NA
CASSHTGKAKNIQYF
TGCGCCAGCAGCCACACAGGGAAGGCCAAAAACATTCAGTACTTC
>TRBV7-9|TRBJ1-6|NA|TRBD1
CASSPIQGDSPLHF
TGTGCCAGCAGCCCTATACAGGGGGATTCACCCCTCCACTTT
>TRBV5-1|TRBJ2-1|NA|NA
CASSLLTFSYNEQFF
TGCGCCAGCAGCTTGCTGACATTCTCCTACAATGAGCAGTTCTTC
>TRBV7-9|TRBJ2-3|once|NA
CASSLGASVGRGDTQYF
TGTGCCAGCAGCTTAGGGGCTAGCGTGGGACGAGGTGATACGCAGTATTTT
>TRBV6-5|TRBJ2-7|once|TRBD1
CASSRPGQPKDEQYF
TGTGCCAGCAGCCGCCCGGGACAGCCGAAGGACGAGCAGTACTTC
>TRBV28|TRBJ2-7|NA|TRBD2
CASSGRGLAGAYEQYF
TGTGCCAGCAGTGGCCGGGGACTAGCGGGAGCCTACGAGCAGTACTTC
>TRBV19|TRBJ1-5|NA|NA
CASSSGARHPQHF
TGTGCCAGCTCCAGCGGGGCCAGGCATCCCCAGCATTTT
>TRBV28|TRBJ1-6|NA|NA
CASGQGNSPLHF
TGTGCCAGCGGACAAGGCAATTCACCCCTCCACTTT
>TRBV27|TRBJ2-7|NA|TRBD2
CASSLWAGEEGEQYF
TGTGCCAGCAGTTTATGGGCGGGAGAGGAAGGCGAGCAGTACTTC
>TRBV27|TRBJ1-4|NA|TRBD1
CASTSRTGGEKLFF
TGTGCCAGTACTTCAAGGACAGGCGGTGAAAAACTGTTTTTT
>TRBV28|TRBJ1-5|NA|NA
CASGPGRPYNQPQHF
TGTGCCAGCGGTCCGGGGAGGCCTTACAATCAGCCCCAGCATTTT
>TRBV6-5|TRBJ2-1|NA|TRBD2
CASRRAGAVNEQFF
TGTGCCAGCAGGCGAGCGGGAGCTGTCAATGAGCAGTTCTTC
>TRBV6-6|TRBJ1-3|NA|NA
CASRASDSGNTIYF
TGTGCCAGCAGGGCATCAGACTCTGGAAACACCATATATTTT
>TRBV7-3|TRBJ2-2|few|TRBD1
CASSSQGTGELFF
TGTGCCAGCAGCTCACAGGGGACCGGGGAGCTGTTTTTT
>TRBV2|TRBJ2-1|NA|NA
CASSETRGPPHIEQFF
TGTGCCAGCAGTGAAACCAGGGGCCCACCGCATATTGAGCAGTTCTTC
>TRBV28|TRBJ1-2|few|TRBD1
CASSASPGQSVGYTF
TGTGCCAGCAGTGCGTCTCCGGGACAGTCGGTTGGCTACACCTTC
>TRBV9|TRBJ1-1|NA|NA
CASSVGLGPAGGTEAFF
TGTGCCAGCAGCGTAGGTTTAGGACCCGCGGGTGGCACTGAAGCTTTCTTT
>TRBV5-8|TRBJ1-5|NA|TRBD1
CASIRVQGDQPQHF
TGTGCCAGCATCCGCGTACAGGGGGATCAGCCCCAGCATTTT
>TRBV6-1|TRBJ1-1|once|NA
CASSEVFRVTEAFF
TGTGCCAGCAGTGAAGTATTCAGGGTCACTGAAGCTTTCTTT
>TRBV21-1|TRBJ1-2|NA|NA
CASSPSPPGQGNGYTF
TGTGCCAGCAGCCCCTCCCCCCCCGGACAGGGGAATGGCTACACCTTC
>TRBV4-3|TRBJ1-2|NA|TRBD1
CASSPGQGGDGYTF
TGCGCCAGCAGCCCTGGACAGGGAGGAGATGGCTACACCTTC
>TRBV5-5|TRBJ2-3|NA|TRBD2
CASSLWRGSTDTQYF
TGTGCCAGCAGCTTATGGCGGGGGAGCACAGATACGCAGTATTTT
>TRBV30|TRBJ2-3|NA|TRBD1
CAWSVLQGVGTQYF
TGTGCCTGGAGTGTACTACAGGGGGTCGGGACGCAGTATTTT
>TRBV7-2|TRBJ2-7|NA|NA
CASSLAGDEQYF
TGTGCCAGCAGCTTAGCAGGGGACGAGCAGTACTTC
>TRBV6-5|TRBJ1-1|NA|NA
CASSYLETITEAFF
TGTGCCAGCAGTTACTTAGAGACAATCACTGAAGCTTTCTTT
>TRBV19|TRBJ2-2|NA|NA
CASGDTNTGELFF
TGTGCCAGCGGGGACACTAACACCGGGGAGCTGTTTTTT
>TRBV29-1|TRBJ2-7|once|TRBD1
CSVGGTGTYEQYF
TGCAGCGTTGGCGGGACAGGGACCTACGAGCAGTACTTC